Listed here is a single TCR beta chain. Germline CDR1 SGHDN, CDR2 FVKESK. This CDR3 region has 16 residues. Germline trimming cut 1 base from V and 2 bases from J; bases unmatched to any gene: 5. Assay used: immunoSEQ multiplex PCR; TCRdb lists only in-frame clones, some missing. The profile shows tens of thousands of clones, approximately 94% of them singletons. The data are from a study of T cell changes during pregnancy in multiple sclerosis. The sequencing here drew on CD4+ T cells from peripheral blood mononuclear cells, taken in the third trimester of pregnancy. V usage is TRBV14 and J usage is TRBJ2-1; TRBD1 agrees at 7 bases. This TCR derives from a female donor with multiple sclerosis, enrolled in a pregnancy study. The chain's CDR3 is CASSQARGPTYNEQFF. The CDR3 region has the DNA TGTGCCAGCAGCCAAGCTAGGGGGCCCACCTACAATGAGCAGTTCTTC.